This TCR beta chain was recorded in a study of PD-1 blockade in mismatch repair-deficient tumors. Study-level background: Enrolled about 2012-2016, patients had progressing, pretreated mismatch repair-deficient cancers of 12 to 13 types.

Every patient had mismatch repair deficiency by PCR or immunohistochemistry. A few pembrolizumab responders had their TCRs sequenced. The assay was immunoSEQ multiplex PCR, and TCRdb's table has in-frame clones only and misses some. The sample consists of 49,000 or so clones, 81% of them appearing once. This clone was counted a few times. The antigen is undetermined. CDR3 length: 13 residues. With 5 bases removed from V and 7 bases from J, the gap between germline ends came to 12 bases. Germline V lookup: CDR1 SGHTA, CDR2 FQGTGA. The study's findings and limits: Rapid post-treatment expansion, then contraction, generally preceding radiologic response, marked tumor-resident clones.

The V gene is TRBV7-3, the J gene TRBJ1-5; D ambiguous. The sample here was peripheral blood, taken 20 weeks after starting pembrolizumab. This clonotype was sampled from an adult with mismatch repair-deficient cancer. The CDR3: CASSQNQFQPQHF. DNA for the CDR3: TGTGCCAGCAGCCAGAATCAGTTCCAGCCCCAGCATTTT.